This TCR beta chain was identified in a study of blood T cell repertoires in COVID-19. Original methodology: Estimation of nucleated cell counts was performed using reference gene primer amplification. TCRdb's copy holds only in-frame clones and misses some; the assay was immunoSEQ multiplex PCR. For V, J and clone size, that table is used; D and trimming come from the DNA. The sample contains more than 300,000 clones, 92% of which appear only once. Germline CDR1 reads KGHDR; CDR2 reads SFDVKD. Trimming shortened V by 4 bases and J by 3 bases, and 6 bases separated the two germline ends. The CDR3 extends over 13 amino acids.

The sample taken for sequencing was PBMCs or T cells enriched from blood (not recorded which). The chain has TRBV24-1 and TRBJ2-1; no reliable D call. The origin of this receptor is a woman aged 30 to 39 who had recovered from COVID-19. The CDR3 DNA follows: TGTGCCACCAGTGACCCCGTCTACAATGAGCAGTTCTTC. This translates into CATSDPVYNEQFF.